One sample yielded the 8 T cell receptor beta chains listed below, sequenced in a study of shared clonotypes between healthy human individuals. Data came from immunoSEQ multiplex PCR; TCRdb stores just in-frame clones and leaves some out. This sample has some 1.5 million clones, with 95% to 99% found just once. Sequencing input: naive CD4+ T cells sorted from blood. Subset described: CD45RA+ positively selected. These receptors were taken from a man aged 25 to 45 in good health.

The chain couples TRBV18 to TRBJ2-7; a weak D match, TRBD1 (5 bases). The CDR3 has 14 residues. The germline V and J ends were trimmed by 0 bases and 4 bases, with 10 bases remaining between them. The germline gives CDR1 KGHSH, CDR2 LQKENI. Here the CDR3 DNA reads TGTGCCAGCTCACCACCAGGGGTAGAATACGAGCAGTACTTC. Protein product: CASSPPGVEYEQYF.

The chain recombines TRBV5-1 with TRBJ2-3; D gene ambiguous. The germline gives CDR1 SGHRS, CDR2 YFSETQ. CDR3 length equals 15 residues. Trimming pared 3 bases from V and 1 base from J, leaving 12 bases between. The CDR3 sequence: CASSSSAQGTDTQYF. DNA of the CDR3: TGCGCCAGCAGCTCAAGCGCCCAGGGCACAGATACGCAGTATTTT.

CDR3 sequence: CASSPPNGRSTDTQYF. The CDR3, as DNA: TGTGCCAGCTCACCACCGAATGGGCGTTCCACAGATACGCAGTATTTT. The chain carries TRBV18 and TRBJ2-3; D is ambiguous. This CDR3 has 16 amino acids. Germline lookup yields CDR1 KGHSH and CDR2 LQKENI. Trimming pared 0 bases from V and 2 bases from J, leaving 12 bases between.

This chain links TRBV5-1 with TRBJ1-3; D unclear. The V gene's germline CDR1 is SGHRS and CDR2 YFSETQ. The CDR3 contains 15 residues. Trimming shortened V by 0 bases and J by 4 bases, and 11 bases separated the two germline ends. The CDR3 region is CASSLAGTTGNTIYF. CDR3 bases: TGCGCCAGCAGCTTGGCAGGTACGACGGGAAACACCATATATTTT.

This chain uses TRBV2 with TRBJ2-7, with 9 nucleotides matching TRBD2. The CDR3 covers 13 residues. V shed 6 bases, J shed 3 bases, and the junction held 3 bases outside the gene matches. Germline V gene data show CDR1 as SNHLY and CDR2 as FYNNEI. In DNA, the CDR3 is TGTGCCAGCAGCCCTAGCGGGAACTACGAGCAGTACTTC. It yields the protein CASSPSGNYEQYF.

The chain carries TRBV18 and TRBJ1-5; D perhaps matches TRBD1 (5 bases). This CDR3 region has 14 residues. Per germline, CDR1 KGHSH and CDR2 LQKENI. V lost 1 base and J lost 6, with 10 bases in between. The DNA of the CDR3 is TGTGCCAGCTCACCACTCGACGGGGGTCAGCCCCAGCATTTT. This gives the protein CASSPLDGGQPQHF. Together with reference TRBV18 and TRBJ1-5, the CDR3 gives the full variable domain: NAGVMQNPRHLVRRRGQEARLRCSPMKGHSHVYWYRQLPEEGLKFMVYLQKENIIDESGMPKERFSAEFPKEGPSILRIQQVVRGDSAAYFCASSPLDGGQPQHFGDGTRLSIL.

The chain joins TRBV19 to TRBJ2-5; TRBD2 is a possible D gene (5 bases). There are 17 residues in the CDR3. Trimming shortened V by 2 bases and J by 5 bases, and 21 bases separated the two germline ends. Germline CDR1 reads LNHDA; CDR2 reads SQIVND (reference sequence). The DNA of the CDR3 is TGTGCCAGTAGTATAACTTTTCCAGAGCGAGGGTGGGAGACCCAGTACTTC. As protein: CASSITFPERGWETQYF. Full variable domain (remainder filled in from reference TRBV19 and TRBJ2-5): DGGITQSPKYLFRKEGQNVTLSCEQNLNHDAMYWYRQDPGQGLRLIYYSQIVNDFQKGDIAEGYSVSREKKESFPLTVTSAQKNPTAFYLCASSITFPERGWETQYFGPGTRLLVL.

The V and J genes are TRBV19 and TRBJ2-1; D is possibly TRBD1 (6 bases). V was trimmed by 4 bases and J by 3 bases, leaving 16 bases between them. The germline gives CDR1 LNHDA, CDR2 SQIVND (reference sequence). CDR3 size: 16 residues. The CDR3 nucleotides read TGTGCCAGTAGTACCCTGTCCCCCAGGGGCTACAATGAGCAGTTCTTC. It translates to CASSTLSPRGYNEQFF.